The rows below give T cell receptor beta chains drawn from one sample of a study of long-term antiretroviral therapy in people with HIV. TCRdb's table, derived via immunoSEQ multiplex PCR, lists solely in-frame clones and lacks some. This table holds under 20,000 clones, over 70% found once. This sample comprised unsorted PBMCs, obtained about 1.2 years before starting antiretroviral therapy. These receptors were collected from a man younger than 45 with HIV. Both conserved end residues are part of each CDR3. A D gene is named only where the DNA matches it firmly. Clone size is stated in some rows and not others, as once, few, many or a class when expanded.

CDR3 protein	CDR3 DNA	V gene	J gene	D gene	clone size
CAWSVLAGGPGAKNIQYF	TGTGCCTGGAGTGTACTAGCGGGAGGGCCGGGAGCCAAAAACATTCAGTACTTC	TRBV30	TRBJ2-4	TRBD2	few
CASSPGLGGMTDTQYF	TGCGCCAGCAGCCCAGGACTTGGAGGAATGACAGATACGCAGTATTTT	TRBV5-1	TRBJ2-3	.	.
CASSSGQGRSLLTF	TGTGCCAGCAGTAGCGGACAGGGGCGTTCACTATTGACCTTC	TRBV28	TRBJ1-2	TRBD1	once
CASSTPTGEGKNIQYF	TGTGCCAGCAGTACACCGACAGGGGAGGGCAAAAACATTCAGTACTTC	TRBV6-6	TRBJ2-4	.	.
CASSEQGAGGYTF	TGTGCCAGCAGTGAACAGGGGGCGGGTGGCTACACCTTC	TRBV13	TRBJ1-2	TRBD1	.
CASSLFGTEAFF	TGTGCCAGCAGTTTATTCGGAACTGAAGCTTTCTTT	TRBV28	TRBJ1-1	.	.
CASSLGTETQYF	TGTGCCAGCAGCTTAGGAACCGAGACGCAGTATTTT	TRBV11-2	TRBJ2-3	.	.
CASSLFAGSYEQYF	TGTGCCAGCAGCTTATTCGCAGGGAGCTACGAGCAGTACTTC	TRBV7-3	TRBJ2-7	.	few
CASSLVTEGAFF	TGTGCCAGCAGCTTAGTGACGGAGGGGGCTTTCTTT	TRBV11-2	TRBJ1-1	.	.
CASTRSVGGYGYTF	TGTGCCAGCACCCGATCCGTTGGCGGCTATGGCTACACCTTC	TRBV28	TRBJ1-2	.	.
CASRGLGSGKGTEAFF	TGTGCCAGTAGAGGATTGGGGTCCGGGAAGGGGACTGAAGCTTTCTTT	TRBV5-6	TRBJ1-1	.	.
CASSLPEVGTDTQYF	TGTGCCAGCAGCTTACCCGAAGTTGGGACAGATACGCAGTATTTT	TRBV7-9	TRBJ2-3	.	.
CASSTSGGGAYNEQFF	TGCGCCAGCAGCACTAGCGGGGGGGGAGCTTACAATGAGCAGTTCTTC	TRBV5-1	TRBJ2-1	TRBD2	once
CASSFDRGPVAFF	TGTGCCAGCAGCTTCGACAGGGGGCCGGTTGCTTTCTTT	TRBV5-4	TRBJ1-1	TRBD1	.
CASSPTRGSYNEQFF	TGTGCCAGCTCACCTACACGAGGAAGCTACAATGAGCAGTTCTTC	TRBV18	TRBJ2-1	.	.
CASSLSGGFTDTQYF	TGTGCCAGCAGCTTGTCAGGGGGATTCACAGATACGCAGTATTTT	TRBV5-4	TRBJ2-3	TRBD1	.
CATAGGAGGLEQYF	TGTGCCACCGCTGGAGGGGCGGGGGGGCTCGAGCAGTACTTC	TRBV10-3	TRBJ2-7	TRBD2	.
CASSLRVRKLTEAFF	TGTGCCAGCAGTTTAAGGGTCAGGAAGTTAACTGAAGCTTTCTTT	TRBV28	TRBJ1-1	.	once
CASTTGWGFGELFF	TGCGCCAGCACCACTGGTTGGGGGTTCGGGGAGCTGTTTTTT	TRBV5-1	TRBJ2-2	.	.
CASSLEGYGFYEQYF	TGTGCCAGCAGCTTAGAAGGTTACGGCTTCTACGAGCAGTACTTC	TRBV7-2	TRBJ2-7	.	.
CASSFGYNEQFF	TGTGCCAGCAGCTTCGGTTACAATGAGCAGTTCTTC	TRBV7-9	TRBJ2-1	.	few
CASSIDSAETQYF	TGTGCCAGTAGTATAGATAGCGCAGAGACCCAGTACTTC	TRBV19	TRBJ2-5	.	.
CASSSMSRAGTEAFF	TGTGCCAGCAGCTCGATGTCGCGGGCGGGGACTGAAGCTTTCTTT	TRBV7-2	TRBJ1-1	.	.
CASSYSLAEYEQYF	TGTGCCAGCAGTTACTCACTAGCGGAGTACGAGCAGTACTTC	TRBV6-6	TRBJ2-7	TRBD2	.
CASSEGSKNEKLFF	TGTGCCAGCAGTGAAGGCAGCAAGAATGAAAAACTGTTTTTT	TRBV25-1	TRBJ1-4	.	.
CASSFSGGPSYEQYF	TGTGCCAGCAGCTTTAGCGGGGGCCCATCCTACGAGCAGTACTTC	TRBV7-4	TRBJ2-7	TRBD2	few
CASSFSMDLGANVLTF	TGTGCCAGCAGCTTTTCGATGGACTTGGGGGCCAACGTCCTGACTTTC	TRBV7-9	TRBJ2-6	.	.